A selection of T cell receptor beta chains follows, all from one sample in a study of T cell responses to AZD1222 COVID-19 vaccine. TCRdb's table, derived via immunoSEQ multiplex PCR, lists solely in-frame clones and lacks some. The table has approximately 68,000 clones, about 91% seen once. The specimen was peripheral blood, collected on day 0 of AZD1222 vaccination. These receptors were collected from an adult in good health. CDR3s include the opening cysteine and the closing phenylalanine or tryptophan. The D gene is left open where the match is weak. Clone size appears in some rows only: once, few, many, or a class for an expanded clone.

V gene: TRBV4-2
D gene: .
J gene: TRBJ1-1
clone size: .
CDR3 DNA: TGTGCCAGCAGCCAACCTCTGGGACAAACCATGAACACTGAAGCTTTCTTT
CDR3 protein: CASSQPLGQTMNTEAFF

V gene: TRBV5-1
D gene: .
J gene: TRBJ1-5
clone size: .
CDR3 DNA: TGCGCCAGCAGACTCACAGGGAGGGCAGAACAGCCCCAGCATTTT
CDR3 protein: CASRLTGRAEQPQHF

V gene: TRBV4-1
D gene: TRBD2
J gene: TRBJ2-1
clone size: .
CDR3 DNA: TGCGCCAGCAGCCAAGTTTTCCAGCGGGACGTCAATGAGCAGTTCTTC
CDR3 protein: CASSQVFQRDVNEQFF

V gene: TRBV6-2/TRBV6-3
D gene: TRBD1
J gene: TRBJ2-7
clone size: .
CDR3 DNA: TGTGCCAGCAGTTACTCGGCAGAGACAGGGTTTCACGAGCAGTACTTC
CDR3 protein: CASSYSAETGFHEQYF

V gene: TRBV5-8
D gene: TRBD1
J gene: TRBJ2-7
clone size: once
CDR3 DNA: TGTGCCAGCAGCTTAACCGGGACAGGGGTGCACGAGCAGTACTTC
CDR3 protein: CASSLTGTGVHEQYF

V gene: TRBV6-4
D gene: TRBD2
J gene: TRBJ2-1
clone size: .
CDR3 DNA: TGTGCCAGCAGTGAAAGACTAGCGGGGTACAATGAGCAGTTCTTC
CDR3 protein: CASSERLAGYNEQFF

V gene: TRBV4-2
D gene: .
J gene: TRBJ2-7
clone size: few
CDR3 DNA: TGTGCCAGCAGCCAAGCCTACGAGCAGTACTTC
CDR3 protein: CASSQAYEQYF

V gene: TRBV18
D gene: .
J gene: TRBJ1-3
clone size: .
CDR3 DNA: TGTGCCAGCTCACCGACTACGGGCGTTGGATATTTT
CDR3 protein: CASSPTTGVGYF

V gene: TRBV3-1/TRBV3-2
D gene: TRBD2
J gene: TRBJ2-7
clone size: .
CDR3 DNA: TGTGCCAGCAGCCAAGATACAACGGGGGGATTCGACGAGCAGTACTTC
CDR3 protein: CASSQDTTGGFDEQYF

V gene: TRBV28
D gene: .
J gene: TRBJ1-1
clone size: .
CDR3 DNA: TGTGCCAGCACCCCGCTGGGGAAACCTGAAGCTTTCTTT
CDR3 protein: CASTPLGKPEAFF

V gene: TRBV9
D gene: TRBD1
J gene: TRBJ2-3
clone size: .
CDR3 DNA: TGTGCCAGCAGCCCGGGGACAGGGGTCACCTTGAGCACAGATACGCAGTATTTT
CDR3 protein: CASSPGTGVTLSTDTQYF

V gene: TRBV10-2
D gene: .
J gene: TRBJ2-7
clone size: .
CDR3 DNA: TGCGCCAGCAGTGAGTTTACGCAAGGCGAGCAGTACTTC
CDR3 protein: CASSEFTQGEQYF

V gene: TRBV11-2
D gene: TRBD1
J gene: TRBJ2-1
clone size: once
CDR3 DNA: TGTGCCAGCAGCTTAGAGTACAGGGGCTACAATGAGCAGTTCTTC
CDR3 protein: CASSLEYRGYNEQFF

V gene: TRBV7-9
D gene: .
J gene: TRBJ2-1
clone size: .
CDR3 DNA: TGTGCCAGCAGCCCCTCAGAAGCGGCAAACAATGAGCAGTTCTTC
CDR3 protein: CASSPSEAANNEQFF

V gene: TRBV28
D gene: .
J gene: TRBJ2-3
clone size: .
CDR3 DNA: TGTGCCAGCAGTTTAGGCCGCTCTGCATCAGATACGCAGTATTTT
CDR3 protein: CASSLGRSASDTQYF

V gene: TRBV27
D gene: .
J gene: TRBJ1-1
clone size: .
CDR3 DNA: TGTGCCAGCAGTTTATCGATCGGGTACACTGAAGCTTTCTTT
CDR3 protein: CASSLSIGYTEAFF

V gene: TRBV12-5
D gene: .
J gene: TRBJ2-7
clone size: .
CDR3 DNA: TGTGCTAGTGGTCCAGGTTCCCACGAGCAGTACTTC
CDR3 protein: CASGPGSHEQYF

V gene: TRBV19
D gene: .
J gene: TRBJ2-3
clone size: .
CDR3 DNA: TGTGCCAGTAGTAGCGACGGAGGGGGAACAGATACGCAGTATTTT
CDR3 protein: CASSSDGGGTDTQYF

V gene: TRBV7-2
D gene: TRBD2
J gene: TRBJ2-7
clone size: .
CDR3 DNA: TGTGCCAGCATCCAGACTAGCGGGGCCTACGAGCAGTACTTC
CDR3 protein: CASIQTSGAYEQYF

V gene: TRBV7-7
D gene: .
J gene: TRBJ2-3
clone size: .
CDR3 DNA: TGTGCTAGCAGCTTAGGACAGAGCACAGATACGCAGTATTTT
CDR3 protein: CASSLGQSTDTQYF

V gene: TRBV5-1
D gene: .
J gene: TRBJ1-6
clone size: .
CDR3 DNA: TGCGCCAGCAGCCCGGGAGTTCCAAGCTCCTATAATTCACCCCTCCACTTT
CDR3 protein: CASSPGVPSSYNSPLHF

V gene: TRBV9
D gene: TRBD1
J gene: TRBJ2-7
clone size: .
CDR3 DNA: TGTGCCAGGGACAGGGGGTACGAGCAGTACTTC
CDR3 protein: CARDRGYEQYF

V gene: TRBV6-1
D gene: .
J gene: TRBJ1-1
clone size: .
CDR3 DNA: TGTGCCAGCAGTGAAGCTCGGGGGACTGAAGCTTTCTTT
CDR3 protein: CASSEARGTEAFF

V gene: TRBV5-4
D gene: TRBD1
J gene: TRBJ2-3
clone size: .
CDR3 DNA: TGTGCCAGCAGCTTAGCAGGGGGAGGCACAGATACGCAGTATTTT
CDR3 protein: CASSLAGGGTDTQYF

V gene: TRBV11-2
D gene: TRBD1
J gene: TRBJ2-3
clone size: .
CDR3 DNA: TGTGCCAGCAGCTCAGAGACAGGGGGGGTGGCTACGCAGTATTTT
CDR3 protein: CASSSETGGVATQYF

V gene: TRBV15
D gene: .
J gene: TRBJ1-5
clone size: .
CDR3 DNA: TGTGCCACCAGCAGAGATCGGGGGACTCACTCCCAGCATTTT
CDR3 protein: CATSRDRGTHSQHF

V gene: TRBV28
D gene: .
J gene: TRBJ2-6
clone size: .
CDR3 DNA: TGTGCCAGCAGTTTCGTTCCTGGGGCCAACGTCCTGACTTTC
CDR3 protein: CASSFVPGANVLTF

V gene: TRBV30
D gene: TRBD1
J gene: TRBJ1-6
clone size: .
CDR3 DNA: TGTGCCTGGAGTGTAGGCCGAGACAGGGGCCTAAAGGGGGATTCACCCCTCCACTTT
CDR3 protein: CAWSVGRDRGLKGDSPLHF

V gene: TRBV25-1
D gene: .
J gene: TRBJ1-6
clone size: .
CDR3 DNA: TGTGCCAGCAGTCCTCGGACAAGGCCCTATAATTCACCCCTCCACTTT
CDR3 protein: CASSPRTRPYNSPLHF

V gene: TRBV27
D gene: TRBD1
J gene: TRBJ2-7
clone size: .
CDR3 DNA: TGTGCCAGCAGTACATACATTGGGACAGGTCCTCGGCAGTACTTC
CDR3 protein: CASSTYIGTGPRQYF

V gene: TRBV5-1
D gene: .
J gene: TRBJ2-3
clone size: .
CDR3 DNA: TGCGCCAGCAGCTTGGCAGTCTTTAGCACAGATACGCAGTATTTT
CDR3 protein: CASSLAVFSTDTQYF

V gene: TRBV5-6
D gene: TRBD1
J gene: TRBJ1-5
clone size: .
CDR3 DNA: TGTGCCAGCAGCTTTCTGACAGGGAATCAGCCCCAGCATTTT
CDR3 protein: CASSFLTGNQPQHF

V gene: TRBV9
D gene: TRBD2
J gene: TRBJ2-5
clone size: .
CDR3 DNA: TGTGCCAGCAGCGTAGATGTCATTAGCGGGGGGGCGGAGACCCAGTACTTC
CDR3 protein: CASSVDVISGGAETQYF

V gene: TRBV9
D gene: .
J gene: TRBJ1-2
clone size: .
CDR3 DNA: TGTGCCAGCAGCGTCGCGGGGGGCGCGAATGGCTACACCTTC
CDR3 protein: CASSVAGGANGYTF

V gene: TRBV7-9
D gene: TRBD2
J gene: TRBJ2-3
clone size: .
CDR3 DNA: TGTGCCAGCAGCTCGGGACTAGCGGGGGGGCCGTCAGATACGCAGTATTTT
CDR3 protein: CASSSGLAGGPSDTQYF

V gene: TRBV27
D gene: .
J gene: TRBJ1-3
clone size: .
CDR3 DNA: TGTGCCAGCAGTCCGCGGGCCCAGGGATTTGACTCTGGAAACACCATATATTTT
CDR3 protein: CASSPRAQGFDSGNTIYF

V gene: TRBV2
D gene: .
J gene: TRBJ1-1
clone size: .
CDR3 DNA: TGTGCCAGCAGTGAAGTTGGACCAGAAGCTTTCTTT
CDR3 protein: CASSEVGPEAFF

V gene: TRBV10-3
D gene: TRBD2
J gene: TRBJ2-5
clone size: .
CDR3 DNA: TGTGCCATCAGTGAGTCGACTAGCGGGAGGCTAAGGGAGACCCAGTACTTC
CDR3 protein: CAISESTSGRLRETQYF

V gene: TRBV30
D gene: .
J gene: TRBJ1-2
clone size: .
CDR3 DNA: TGTGCCTGGAGCCCCGGGACAAACTATGGCTACACCTTC
CDR3 protein: CAWSPGTNYGYTF

V gene: TRBV6-5
D gene: .
J gene: TRBJ1-2
clone size: .
CDR3 DNA: TGTGCCAGCAGCCTCGGGCCTCAAGATGGCTACACCTTC
CDR3 protein: CASSLGPQDGYTF

V gene: TRBV12-3/TRBV12-4
D gene: .
J gene: TRBJ2-7
clone size: .
CDR3 DNA: TGTGCCAGCAGTTTAAACGGACCAAGGGCGCAGTACTTC
CDR3 protein: CASSLNGPRAQYF

V gene: TRBV27
D gene: .
J gene: TRBJ2-1
clone size: .
CDR3 DNA: TGTGCCAGCAGTTTAACGTTCTACAATGAGCAGTTCTTC
CDR3 protein: CASSLTFYNEQFF

V gene: TRBV7-2
D gene: TRBD2
J gene: TRBJ2-3
clone size: .
CDR3 DNA: TGTGCCAGCAGCTTAGTAGTTAGCGGGGCAGATACGCAGTATTTT
CDR3 protein: CASSLVVSGADTQYF

V gene: TRBV6-5
D gene: TRBD1
J gene: TRBJ1-2
clone size: few
CDR3 DNA: TGTGCCAGCAGTTACTCCCAGGGGGACGGCTACACCTTC
CDR3 protein: CASSYSQGDGYTF

V gene: TRBV5-4
D gene: TRBD2
J gene: TRBJ2-7
clone size: .
CDR3 DNA: TGTGCCAGCAGTCTAGCGGGTCTTTACGAGCAGTACTTC
CDR3 protein: CASSLAGLYEQYF

V gene: TRBV6-6
D gene: .
J gene: TRBJ2-5
clone size: once
CDR3 DNA: TGTGCCAGCAGTTCCGGCGGACTAGGGGGTGAGACCCAGTACTTC
CDR3 protein: CASSSGGLGGETQYF

V gene: TRBV5-4
D gene: TRBD1
J gene: TRBJ1-5
clone size: .
CDR3 DNA: TGTGCCAGCACGATACAGGGGGCAGGTCAGCCCCAGCATTTT
CDR3 protein: CASTIQGAGQPQHF

V gene: TRBV3-1/TRBV3-2
D gene: TRBD2
J gene: TRBJ2-1
clone size: .
CDR3 DNA: TGTGCCAGCAGCCTGGGACTAGCGGGAGGGGCCTACAATGAGCAGTTCTTC
CDR3 protein: CASSLGLAGGAYNEQFF

V gene: TRBV10-2
D gene: .
J gene: TRBJ1-5
clone size: .
CDR3 DNA: TGCGCCAGCAGTGAGTCCGGTAGCAATCAGCCCCAGCATTTT
CDR3 protein: CASSESGSNQPQHF

V gene: TRBV2
D gene: .
J gene: TRBJ2-7
clone size: .
CDR3 DNA: TGTGCCAGCAGTGAATATCCACAGGGTTACGAGCAGTACTTC
CDR3 protein: CASSEYPQGYEQYF

V gene: TRBV20-1
D gene: .
J gene: TRBJ2-5
clone size: .
CDR3 DNA: TGCAGTGCTAGGGAAGAAGAGACCCAGTACTTC
CDR3 protein: CSAREEETQYF

V gene: TRBV6-2/TRBV6-3
D gene: .
J gene: TRBJ2-7
clone size: .
CDR3 DNA: TGTGCCAGCAGCCGCCTGGGGGAGCAGTACTTC
CDR3 protein: CASSRLGEQYF

V gene: TRBV14
D gene: .
J gene: TRBJ1-1
clone size: .
CDR3 DNA: TGTGCCAGCAGCCAACCCACTGGGGCGGGCACTGAAGCTTTCTTT
CDR3 protein: CASSQPTGAGTEAFF

V gene: TRBV7-9
D gene: TRBD2
J gene: TRBJ2-7
clone size: .
CDR3 DNA: TGTGCCAGCACCGGGACTAGCGGGGACGAGCAGTACTTC
CDR3 protein: CASTGTSGDEQYF

V gene: TRBV6-5
D gene: .
J gene: TRBJ1-1
clone size: .
CDR3 DNA: TGTGCCAGCAGTTACTCGATGAACACTGAAGCTTTCTTT
CDR3 protein: CASSYSMNTEAFF

V gene: TRBV30
D gene: .
J gene: TRBJ2-1
clone size: .
CDR3 DNA: TGTGCCTGGAGACGGGCAACCTACAATGAGCAGTTCTTC
CDR3 protein: CAWRRATYNEQFF

V gene: TRBV10-2
D gene: TRBD1
J gene: TRBJ2-1
clone size: .
CDR3 DNA: TGCGCCAGCAGTGGAGACAGGGGGTACTACAATGAGCAGTTCTTC
CDR3 protein: CASSGDRGYYNEQFF

V gene: TRBV19
D gene: .
J gene: TRBJ1-6
clone size: .
CDR3 DNA: TGTGCCAGTAGTATTTTGGATTTAAATTCACCCCTCCACTTT
CDR3 protein: CASSILDLNSPLHF

V gene: TRBV24-1
D gene: TRBD2
J gene: TRBJ2-1
clone size: .
CDR3 DNA: TGTGCCACCAGTGATTTGCAAAGGACTAGCGGGAGAAATGGGTCCTACAATGAGCAGTTCTTC
CDR3 protein: CATSDLQRTSGRNGSYNEQFF

V gene: TRBV19
D gene: TRBD2
J gene: TRBJ2-7
clone size: .
CDR3 DNA: TGTGCCAGTAGTCGTGTAGCGGGGGCTCGGGAGCAGTACTTC
CDR3 protein: CASSRVAGAREQYF